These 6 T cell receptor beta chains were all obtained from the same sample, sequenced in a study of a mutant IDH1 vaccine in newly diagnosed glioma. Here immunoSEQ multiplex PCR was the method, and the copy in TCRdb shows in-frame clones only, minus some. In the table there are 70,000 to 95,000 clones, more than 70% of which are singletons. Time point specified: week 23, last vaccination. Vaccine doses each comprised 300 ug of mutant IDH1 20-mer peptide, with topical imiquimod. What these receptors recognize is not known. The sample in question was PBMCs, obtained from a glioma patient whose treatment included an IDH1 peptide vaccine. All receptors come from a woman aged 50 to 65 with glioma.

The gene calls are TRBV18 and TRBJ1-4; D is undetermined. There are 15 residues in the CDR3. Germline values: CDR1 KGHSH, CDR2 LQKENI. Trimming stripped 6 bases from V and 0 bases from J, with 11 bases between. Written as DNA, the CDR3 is TGTGCCAGCTCCTACGGAGACGCAACTAATGAAAAACTGTTTTTT. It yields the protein CASSYGDATNEKLFF. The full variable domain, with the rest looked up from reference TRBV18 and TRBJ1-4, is NAGVMQNPRHLVRRRGQEARLRCSPMKGHSHVYWYRQLPEEGLKFMVYLQKENIIDESGMPKERFSAEFPKEGPSILRIQQVVRGDSAAYFCASSYGDATNEKLFFGSGTQLSVL.

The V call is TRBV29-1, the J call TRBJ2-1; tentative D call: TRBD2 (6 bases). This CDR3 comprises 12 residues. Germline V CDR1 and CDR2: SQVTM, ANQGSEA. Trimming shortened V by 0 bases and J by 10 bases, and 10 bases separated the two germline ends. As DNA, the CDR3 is TGCAGCGTTGAAGATGGAGGGCTCGAGCAGTTCTTC. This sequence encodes CSVEDGGLEQFF.

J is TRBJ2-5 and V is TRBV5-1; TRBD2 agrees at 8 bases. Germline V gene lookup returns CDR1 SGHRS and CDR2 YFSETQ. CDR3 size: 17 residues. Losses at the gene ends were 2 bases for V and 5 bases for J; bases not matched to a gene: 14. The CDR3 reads CASSFRTSPTNRETQYF. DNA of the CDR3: TGCGCCAGCAGCTTCCGGACTAGCCCAACAAACAGGGAGACCCAGTACTTC.

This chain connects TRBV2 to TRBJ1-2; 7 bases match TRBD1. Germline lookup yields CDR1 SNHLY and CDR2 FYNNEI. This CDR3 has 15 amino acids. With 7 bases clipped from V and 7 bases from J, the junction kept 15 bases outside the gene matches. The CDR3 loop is CASTLTADRVAGYTF. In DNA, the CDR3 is TGTGCCAGCACCCTAACGGCCGACAGGGTGGCTGGCTACACCTTC.

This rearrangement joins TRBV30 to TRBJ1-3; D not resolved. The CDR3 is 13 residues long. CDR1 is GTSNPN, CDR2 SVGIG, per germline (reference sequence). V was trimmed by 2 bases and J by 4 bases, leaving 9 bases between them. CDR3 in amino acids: CAWSLTTGNTIYF. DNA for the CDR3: TGTGCCTGGAGTCTCACGACGGGAAACACCATATATTTT.

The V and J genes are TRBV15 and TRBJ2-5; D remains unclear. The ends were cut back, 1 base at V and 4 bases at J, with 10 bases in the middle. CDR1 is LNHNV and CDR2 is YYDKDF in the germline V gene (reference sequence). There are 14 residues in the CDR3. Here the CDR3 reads CATSRGRVGETQYF. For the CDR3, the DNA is TGTGCCACCAGCAGAGGTAGGGTCGGAGAGACCCAGTACTTC.